These 15 T cell receptor beta chains were all obtained from the same sample, sequenced in a study of tumor and adjacent non-tumor tissue in lung cancer. Three rounds of nested PCR, following a modified ARM-PCR protocol, produced the TCRbeta library. TCRdb re-analysed the multiplex PCR reads in MiXCR, keeping a single row per CDR3 protein. The repertoire has tens of thousands of distinct CDR3 sequences, roughly three fifths of them found once; the top ten carry around 20%. No cell sorting was done before RNA was extracted from the tissue. Sequencing input: lung tumor tissue. The source is a man aged 50 to 60 with non-small cell lung cancer.

As concerns this clonotype: Germline and junction disagree at one end, which may indicate a read error. This rearrangement joins TRBV10-3 to TRBJ2-3, with 10 bases matching TRBD2. Germline V lookup: CDR1 ENHRY, CDR2 SYGVKD. The CDR3 length is 16 residues. CDR3 amino acids: CVISLTSGASTGMQYF. In nucleotides, the CDR3 is TGTGTCATCAGCCTAACTAGCGGGGCTAGCACAGGTATGCAGTATTTT.

In this sample, this clonotype turned up many times. This chain uses TRBV29-1 with TRBJ2-5, with 7 positions matching TRBD1. Germline-derived CDR1 and CDR2 are SQVTM and ANQGSEA. The CDR3 sequence is 14 residues long. With V trimmed by 6 bases and J by 4 bases, 11 bases remained unmatched. CDR3 residues: CSVAPTRQGETQYF. The CDR3 nucleotides are TGCAGCGTGGCCCCAACCCGACAGGGAGAGACCCAGTACTTC.

As regards this clonotype: Compared with germline, one end of the junction differs, possibly owing to a read error. This rearrangement joins TRBV11-1 to TRBJ2-2; TRBD1 is a possible D gene (5 bases). CDR1 is SGHAT and CDR2 is FQDESV in the germline V gene (reference sequence). The CDR3 extends over 14 amino acids. The CDR3 nucleotides read TGTTCCAGCAGTTTTCAGGGCTGGCCCGGGGAGCTGTTTTTT. Protein product: CSSSFQGWPGELFF.

To note about this clonotype: One end of the junction fails to match germline, which may point to a read error. The chain joins TRBV29-1 to TRBJ2-7; 12 bases agree with TRBD2. Germline CDR1 SQVTM, CDR2 ANQGSEA. The CDR3 is made up of 14 amino acids. CDR3 nucleotide sequence: TGCAGCGCGAAGACTAGCGGGAGCCTCTACGAGCATTATTTC. Its translation is CSAKTSGSLYEHYF.

The rearrangement links TRBV6-5 to TRBJ2-4; TRBD1 or TRBD2 may be the D gene (5 bases each). Trimming took 8 bases from V and 3 from J, leaving 8 bases between them. The CDR3 is 12 amino acids. Germline assignment: CDR1 MNHEY and CDR2 SVGAGI. The CDR3 region is CASRGRKNIQYF. The CDR3 DNA follows: TGTGCCAGCCGGGGCCGCAAAAACATTCAGTACTTC.

By sample fraction, this clonotype is medium-sized. The chain links TRBV11-2 to TRBJ2-7; 13 nucleotides align to TRBD2. CDR3 length equals 14 residues. V was pared by 5 bases and J by 7 bases, with 5 bases of the junction left unmatched. Germline CDR1 is SGHAT and CDR2 is FQNNGV. The DNA of the CDR3 is TGTGCCAGCAGCCCGAGGACTAGCGGGGGAGAGCAGTACTTC. Amino acids: CASSPRTSGGEQYF.

Comments on this clonotype: The junction departs from the called germline gene at one end, perhaps through a read error. The chain recombines TRBV6-2 or TRBV6-3 with TRBJ2-3; the D gene is possibly TRBD1 (6 bases). The length of the CDR3 is 15 residues. Germline CDR1 and CDR2: MNHEY and SVGEGT. This CDR3 is CVSRSGQPGTDTQCF. CDR3 nucleotides: TGTGTCAGCAGGTCGGGACAACCTGGCACAGATACGCAGTGTTTT.

On this clonotype: A much larger clone sits a single nucleotide away, making a read error possible. Since no conserved phenylalanine or tryptophan closes the CDR3, a read error is the likely cause. The chain combines TRBV5-5 with TRBJ1-1; D gene ambiguous. CDR1 SGHKS and CDR2 YYEKEE come from the germline V gene (reference sequence). This CDR3 has 13 residues. V dropped 5 bases and J dropped 7 bases, with 15 bases sitting between them. The CDR3 sequence: CASRTIGFREAFL. The CDR3 region has the DNA TGTGCCAGCAGGACTATAGGGTTTCGTGAAGCTTTCCTT.

Only a few counts were recorded for this clonotype. This sequence may be a read error, since a much larger clone differs from it by one base. The CDR3 DNA is TGCAGCGCCGCGGGAGAGGGCGGAAGCACAGATACGCAGTATTTT. Translating gives CSAAGEGGSTDTQYF. The J gene is TRBJ2-3, the V gene TRBV29-1, with 7 bases fitting TRBD2. V was clipped by 7 bases and J by 0 bases; unmatched bases: 10. CDR1 is SQVTM and CDR2 is ANQGSEA in the germline V gene. CDR3 length: 15 residues.

Of note for this clonotype: The junction and the germline gene differ at one end; a read error may be behind it. This rearrangement joins TRBV11-2 to TRBJ1-4; D remains ambiguous. CDR1 is SGHAT and CDR2 is FQNNGV in the germline V gene. The CDR3 is 18 residues long. CDR3 protein: CASSQPVWEHGLNKKLFF. The DNA for the CDR3 is TGTGCCAGCAGCCAACCAGTCTGGGAACATGGACTTAATAAAAAACTGTTTTTT.

The chain uses TRBV2 and TRBJ2-2, with D possibly being TRBD1 (5 bases). This CDR3 has 16 amino acids. CDR1 and CDR2 (germline): SNHLY, FYNNEI. V was clipped by 6 bases and J by 0 bases, with 14 bases between them. DNA of the CDR3: TGTGCCAGCAGACGCAAAAGACAGACGAACACCGGGGAGCTGTTTTTT. Its translation is CASRRKRQTNTGELFF.

The J gene is TRBJ2-1, the V gene TRBV11-2; D remains ambiguous. Germline V gives CDR1 SGHAT, CDR2 FQNNGV. V shed 9 bases and J shed 7 bases, with 13 bases lying between them. This CDR3 spans 12 amino acids. This chain's CDR3 is CARSPHPNEQFF. CDR3 bases: TGTGCCAGGAGCCCCCACCCGAATGAGCAGTTCTTC.

About this clonotype: Germline and junction disagree at one end, which may indicate a read error. The chain employs TRBV11-2 and TRBJ2-3, with TRBD2 as a possible D gene (7 bases). Germline V gene sequence: CDR1 SGHAT, CDR2 FQNNGV. The CDR3 runs to 15 residues. In nucleotides, the CDR3 is TGTGCCTGCAGCTTAGTAGGCGGGGGCGCAGATACGCAGTATTTT. Protein sequence: CACSLVGGGADTQYF.

In its sample, this clonotype was seen once. The conserved phenylalanine or tryptophan normally closing the CDR3 is absent here, so this likely arose from a read error. The V and J genes are TRBV4-1 and TRBJ1-6; 9 bases align to TRBD1. Germline assignment: CDR1 MGHRA and CDR2 YSYEKL. The CDR3 has 16 residues. In DNA form, the CDR3 reads TGCGCCAGCAGCCAAATTGACAGGGGGAGGCATTCACACCTCCACTCT. This translates into CASSQIDRGRHSHLHS.

Points on this clonotype: An end of the junction does not agree with germline; a read error may underlie this. As DNA, the CDR3 is TGTGCCAACAGCGTGAGGGATGGCAATCAGGCCCAGCATTTT. It codes for CANSVRDGNQAQHF. This sequence joins TRBV5-5 and TRBJ1-5; D gene ambiguous. The CDR3 consists of 14 residues. Per the germline V gene, CDR1 is SGHKS and CDR2 is YYEKEE (reference sequence).